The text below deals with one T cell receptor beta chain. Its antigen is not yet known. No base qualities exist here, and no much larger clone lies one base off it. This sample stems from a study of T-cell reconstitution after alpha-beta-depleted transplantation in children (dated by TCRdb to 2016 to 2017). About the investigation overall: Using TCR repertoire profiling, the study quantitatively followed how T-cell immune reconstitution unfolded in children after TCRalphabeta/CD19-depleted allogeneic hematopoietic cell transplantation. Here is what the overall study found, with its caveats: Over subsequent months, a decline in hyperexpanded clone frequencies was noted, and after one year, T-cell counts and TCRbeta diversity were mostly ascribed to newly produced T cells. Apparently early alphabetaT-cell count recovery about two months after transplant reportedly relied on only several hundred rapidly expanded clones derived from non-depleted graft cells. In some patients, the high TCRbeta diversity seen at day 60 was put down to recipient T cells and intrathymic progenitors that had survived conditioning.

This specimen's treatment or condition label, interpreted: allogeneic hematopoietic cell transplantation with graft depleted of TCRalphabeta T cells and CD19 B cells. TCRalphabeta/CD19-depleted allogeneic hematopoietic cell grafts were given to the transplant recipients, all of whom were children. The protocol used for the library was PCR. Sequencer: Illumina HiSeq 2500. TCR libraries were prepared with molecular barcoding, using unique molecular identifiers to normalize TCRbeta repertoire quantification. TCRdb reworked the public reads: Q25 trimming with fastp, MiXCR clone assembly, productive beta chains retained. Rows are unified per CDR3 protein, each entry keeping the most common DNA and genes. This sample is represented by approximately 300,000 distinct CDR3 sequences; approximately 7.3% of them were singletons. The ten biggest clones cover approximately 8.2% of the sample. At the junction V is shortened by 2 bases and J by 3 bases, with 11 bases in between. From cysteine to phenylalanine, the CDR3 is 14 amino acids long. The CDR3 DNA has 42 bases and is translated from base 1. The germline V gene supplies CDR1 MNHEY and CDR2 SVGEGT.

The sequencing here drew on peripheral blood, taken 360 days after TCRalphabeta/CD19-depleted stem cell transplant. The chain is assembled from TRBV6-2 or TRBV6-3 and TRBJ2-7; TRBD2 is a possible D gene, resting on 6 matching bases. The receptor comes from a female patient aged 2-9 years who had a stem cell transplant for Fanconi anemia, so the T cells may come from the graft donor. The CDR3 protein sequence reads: CASSYIAASYEQYF. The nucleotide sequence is TGTGCCAGCAGTTACATAGCGGCAAGCTACGAGCAGTACTTC.